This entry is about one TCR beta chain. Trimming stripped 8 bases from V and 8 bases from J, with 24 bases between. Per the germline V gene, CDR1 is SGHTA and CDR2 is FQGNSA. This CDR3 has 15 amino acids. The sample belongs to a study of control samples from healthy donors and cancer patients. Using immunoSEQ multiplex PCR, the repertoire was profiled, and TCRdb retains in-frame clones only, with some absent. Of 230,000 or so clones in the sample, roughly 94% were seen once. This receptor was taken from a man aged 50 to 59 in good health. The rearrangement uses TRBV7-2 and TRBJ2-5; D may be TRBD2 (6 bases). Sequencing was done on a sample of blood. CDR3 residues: CASASQGGDLRTQYF. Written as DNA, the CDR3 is TGTGCCAGCGCCTCCCAGGGCGGGGACCTCCGTACCCAGTACTTC.